The rows below give T cell receptor beta chains drawn from one sample of a study of identical twins. TCRdb recomputed calls from the 5' RACE reads with MiXCR, one row per CDR3 protein. The profile covers hundreds of thousands of distinct CDR3 sequences, with about 8.9% appearing a single time and over 2% taken by the ten largest. The sample was also reused in another study, on yellow fever vaccine responses in identical twins.

The sample consisted of memory (CD45RO+) T cells sorted from blood. These TCRs come from a young woman in good health. The CDR3 runs from the conserved cysteine through the conserved F or W. The D gene is left open where the match is weak. Rows give clone size only sometimes, using once, few, many, or a class for an expanded clone.

>TRBJ2-1|many|TRBV12-3/TRBV12-4|-
TGTGCCAGCAGTTTTACCATTTATGAGCAGTTCTTC
CASSFTIYEQFF
>TRBJ1-5|-|TRBV28|-
TGTGCCAGCACCTCAGAGGGGTTCGGGCAGCCCCAGCATTTT
CASTSEGFGQPQHF
>TRBJ2-5|many|TRBV7-6|-
TGTGCCAGCAGCGGGGGGACAGCTTACCAAGAGACCCAGTACTTC
CASSGGTAYQETQYF
>TRBJ2-1|-|TRBV5-5|-
TGTGCCAGCAGCCCCGGACAGTATTACAATGAGCAGTTCTTC
CASSPGQYYNEQFF
>TRBJ1-4|-|TRBV15|-
TGTGCCACCAGCAGAGACCCTAATGAAAAACTGTTTTTT
CATSRDPNEKLFF
>TRBJ2-6|many|TRBV28|-
TGTGCCAGCAGCCGTCGCATGGGAGGGGCCAACGTCCTGACTTTC
CASSRRMGGANVLTF
>TRBJ1-1|many|TRBV6-5|-
TGTGCCAGCCGTTTAGGGGGGACGACTACTGAAGCTTTCTTT
CASRLGGTTTEAFF
>TRBJ2-2|many|TRBV12-3/TRBV12-4|-
TGTGCCAGTACGAGGGACTCCGGGGAGCTGTTTTTT
CASTRDSGELFF
>TRBJ2-2|-|TRBV2|-
TGTGCCAGCAGTGAAGGAGGGGGTTCCTACACCGGGGAGCTGTTTTTT
CASSEGGGSYTGELFF
>TRBJ1-4|few|TRBV6-1|-
TGTGCCAGCTCGCGTAATGAAAAACTGTTTTTT
CASSRNEKLFF
>TRBJ2-1|many|TRBV5-1|TRBD2
TGCGCCAGCACCGACGGGGGGGGTGGATCCTACAATGAGCAGTTCTTC
CASTDGGGGSYNEQFF
>TRBJ2-1|-|TRBV5-6|-
TGTGCCAGCAGCTTTCCGGCAGGGAAAAATGAGCAGTTCTTC
CASSFPAGKNEQFF
>TRBJ2-5|many|TRBV24-1|TRBD2
TGTGCCACCAGTGATCCAGGCCCGATATCTAGCGGCCAAGAGACCCAGTACTTC
CATSDPGPISSGQETQYF
>TRBJ2-1|-|TRBV7-2|TRBD2
TGTGCCAGCAGCCTCGCTGCGGGGGGAGGGCCGACAGAGCAGTTCTTC
CASSLAAGGGPTEQFF
>TRBJ2-7|few|TRBV29-1|-
TGCAGCGTTGGTCAGGGTTTCTCCTACGAGCAGTACTTC
CSVGQGFSYEQYF
>TRBJ1-2|few|TRBV6-5|-
TGTGCCAGCAGTTACTCTGGGGACGGTGGATTCTATGGCTACACCTTC
CASSYSGDGGFYGYTF
>TRBJ1-2|many|TRBV6-5|-
TGTGCCAGCAGTTACTCGGAACGCGGAAACTATGGCTACACCTTC
CASSYSERGNYGYTF
>TRBJ1-5|-|TRBV6-5|-
TGTGCCAGCAGTCCGGGCCTTACCTATAGCAATCAGCCCCAGCATTTT
CASSPGLTYSNQPQHF
>TRBJ1-1|few|TRBV20-1|-
TGCAGTGCTAGAGAGGTAGGAAACACTGAAGCTTTCTTT
CSAREVGNTEAFF
>TRBJ1-1|many|TRBV4-1|-
TGCGCCAGCAGCCAAGAGGTAGCCATGAACACTGAAGCTTTCTTT
CASSQEVAMNTEAFF
>TRBJ2-7|few|TRBV20-1|-
TGCAGTGCTAGTCTTGCGGGACCCCCGCCATACGAGCAGTACTTC
CSASLAGPPPYEQYF
>TRBJ2-5|-|TRBV24-1|-
TGTGCCACCAGTGATTTACTTGGGGATTTCGAGACCCAGTACTTC
CATSDLLGDFETQYF
>TRBJ2-3|many|TRBV5-1|-
TGCGCCAGCAGCTTGGGGTCCAGATTCACAGATACGCAGTATTTT
CASSLGSRFTDTQYF
>TRBJ2-1|many|TRBV5-1|-
TGCGCCAGCAGCTTGGACTATCCCTCCTACAATGAGCAGTTCTTC
CASSLDYPSYNEQFF
>TRBJ2-7|-|TRBV6-6|-
TGTGCCAGCGGGAAGAGCTCCTACGAGCAGTACTTC
CASGKSSYEQYF
>TRBJ2-5|few|TRBV10-3|TRBD1
TGTGCCATCAGTGTGCCCCTGGGACAGGGGAGCGAAGAGACCCAGTACTTC
CAISVPLGQGSEETQYF
>TRBJ2-5|many|TRBV4-2|-
TGTGCCAGCAGCCAAGGTGAAGTTGAGACCCAGTACTTC
CASSQGEVETQYF
>TRBJ2-7|-|TRBV3-1|TRBD2
TGTGCCAGCAGCCAAGTTGGCGGGAGGGCTAACGAGCAGTACTTC
CASSQVGGRANEQYF
>TRBJ1-1|many|TRBV4-2|-
TGTGCCAGCAGCCCCTCGAGAGGCCAGCCGAACACTGAAGCTTTCTTT
CASSPSRGQPNTEAFF
>TRBJ2-5|-|TRBV20-1|TRBD2
TGCAGTGCTAGAAGACTAGCGGGGGGGCGCGAGACCCAGTACTTC
CSARRLAGGRETQYF
>TRBJ1-3|-|TRBV20-1|-
TGCAGTGCACGGGGCGTGGAGGGTATCGGGAACACCATATATTTT
CSARGVEGIGNTIYF
>TRBJ1-1|few|TRBV4-1|TRBD1
TGCGCCAGCAGCCCTCAGGCGGACAGGGGGAACACTGAAGCTTTCTTT
CASSPQADRGNTEAFF
>TRBJ2-1|many|TRBV12-3/TRBV12-4|TRBD2
TGTGCCAGCAGTTTAGGACTAGCGGGGGTTGTGAATGAGCAGTTCTTC
CASSLGLAGVVNEQFF
>TRBJ2-5|few|TRBV27|TRBD1
TGTGCCAGCGGGCAGGGGGCAAAGACCCAGTACTTC
CASGQGAKTQYF
>TRBJ2-1|few|TRBV6-1|TRBD2
TGTGCCAGCAGCCGACTAGCGGGCCCGTATGAGCAGTTCTTC
CASSRLAGPYEQFF
>TRBJ2-1|few|TRBV19|-
TGTGCCAGTAGTATAGCAGGGCCCTTAGAGGTCAATGAGCAGTTCTTC
CASSIAGPLEVNEQFF
>TRBJ1-3|many|TRBV28|-
TGTGCCAGCAGTCCCCCGTTGAGCTCTGGAAACACCATATATTTT
CASSPPLSSGNTIYF
>TRBJ2-4|-|TRBV6-1|-
TGTGCCAGCAGTGAAAATTACCAGTACTTC
CASSENYQYF
>TRBJ2-2|few|TRBV15|TRBD1
TGTGCCACCAGCAGAAGGACAGGGGGCGACACCGGGGAGCTGTTTTTT
CATSRRTGGDTGELFF
>TRBJ2-2|many|TRBV7-7|TRBD2
TGTGCCAGCAGCTTAACTAGCGGGGGGCACACCGGGGAGCTGTTTTTT
CASSLTSGGHTGELFF
>TRBJ2-5|-|TRBV28|-
TGTGCCAGCAGCACACACCGGACGGGCCAAGAGACCCAGTACTTC
CASSTHRTGQETQYF
>TRBJ2-3|many|TRBV10-3|-
TGTGCCATCAGTGATCGCCCTGCAGATACGCAGTATTTT
CAISDRPADTQYF
>TRBJ1-3|many|TRBV20-1|TRBD1
TGCAGTGCCCCGGGACAGGGAAACACCATATATTTT
CSAPGQGNTIYF
>TRBJ2-5|-|TRBV5-1|TRBD2
TGCGCCAGCAGCCCCGGGACTAGCGGAGAGACCCAGTACTTC
CASSPGTSGETQYF
>TRBJ2-5|many|TRBV5-1|-
TGCGCCAGCAGCTACCAAGAGACCCAGTACTTC
CASSYQETQYF
>TRBJ2-7|few|TRBV20-1|-
TGCAGTGCTATAGGCTTCTGGATTAAGGAGAACGAGCAGTACTTC
CSAIGFWIKENEQYF
>TRBJ1-5|many|TRBV12-3/TRBV12-4|-
TGTGCCAGCAATTGGGGGGGCGATCAGCCCCAGCATTTT
CASNWGGDQPQHF
>TRBJ2-6|few|TRBV6-1|TRBD1
TGTGCCAGCAGCGGACAGGGGGCCGGGGCCAACGTCCTGACTTTC
CASSGQGAGANVLTF
>TRBJ2-6|-|TRBV7-9|-
TGTGCCAGCAGCCAAAGGGTAGTTGGGGCCAACGTCCTGACTTTC
CASSQRVVGANVLTF